The 14 T cell receptor beta chains below come from one sample, sequenced in a study of blood T cell repertoires in COVID-19. Produced via immunoSEQ multiplex PCR; TCRdb's table is partial and in-frame only. The profile covers about 260,000 clones, with 85% to 90% appearing a single time and 2% to 3% taken by the ten largest. Sequencing was done on a sample of PBMCs or T cells enriched from blood (not recorded which). The receptors shown here come from a woman between 18 and 30 years old who had recovered from COVID-19.

J is TRBJ1-5 and V is TRBV6-6; 10 nucleotides match TRBD1. The CDR3 covers 18 residues. Germline V lookup: CDR1 MNHNY, CDR2 SVGAGI (reference sequence). J lost 7 bases, V lost 5 bases, and 17 bases had no gene match. The DNA for the CDR3 is TGTGCCAGCAGTCTCCACTTATCTGACAGGGGGCGAGGCCAGCCCCAGCATTTT. This gives the protein CASSLHLSDRGRGQPQHF.

The chain carries TRBV28 and TRBJ2-1, with TRBD2 identical over 8 bases. Germline CDR1 MDHEN, CDR2 SYDVKM. The CDR3 is made up of 15 amino acids. The V segment lost 8 bases and the J segment 6 bases; nucleotides outside the gene matches: 12. DNA for the CDR3: TGTGCCAGCTCCTCTCCCGGGGGGGCTGTCAATGAGCAGTTCTTC. Residues: CASSSPGGAVNEQFF.

The chain uses TRBV7-3 and TRBJ1-2; TRBD1 might be the D (5 bases). Trimming removed 8 bases at V and 5 bases at J, with 9 bases between. This CDR3 is built from 11 residues. The germline V gene encodes CDR1 SGHTA and CDR2 FQGTGA. The CDR3 DNA reads TGTGCCAGCTCCTCAGGGTATGGCTACACCTTC. Protein sequence: CASSSGYGYTF. Combining the CDR3 with reference TRBV7-3 and TRBJ1-2 gives the whole variable domain GAGVSQTPSNKVTEKGKYVELRCDPISGHTALYWYRQSLGQGPEFLIYFQGTGAADDSGLPNDRFFAVRPEGSVSTLKIQRTERGDSAVYLCASSSGYGYTFGSGTRLTVV.

The rearrangement joins TRBV28 to TRBJ1-2, with 9 nucleotides matching TRBD1. There are 16 residues in the CDR3. V shed 6 bases, J shed 0 bases, and the junction held 8 bases outside the gene matches. Germline CDR1 MDHEN, CDR2 SYDVKM. The CDR3 sequence: CASSPDRGVSNYGYTF. Written as DNA, the CDR3 is TGTGCCAGCAGCCCCGACAGGGGGGTTTCTAACTATGGCTACACCTTC.

This chain links TRBV4-1 with TRBJ1-5; TRBD1 matches 8 bases. CDR1 is MGHRA and CDR2 is YSYEKL in the germline V gene. CDR3 length: 18 residues. J gave up 0 bases and V 0 bases, and 7 bases lay outside the gene matches. DNA for the CDR3: TGCGCCAGCAGCCAAGATGGGGCAGGGGGCTATAGCAATCAGCCCCAGCATTTT. The encoded protein is CASSQDGAGGYSNQPQHF.

V is TRBV19 and J is TRBJ2-1, with no clear D. The CDR3 contains 15 residues. Germline CDR1 and CDR2: LNHDA and SQIVND (reference sequence). Trimming took 0 bases from V and 0 from J, leaving 6 bases between them. This CDR3 is CASSIDPHSYNEQFF. In nucleotides, the CDR3 is TGTGCCAGTAGTATAGACCCCCACTCCTACAATGAGCAGTTCTTC. Together with reference TRBV19 and TRBJ2-1, the CDR3 gives the full variable domain: DGGITQSPKYLFRKEGQNVTLSCEQNLNHDAMYWYRQDPGQGLRLIYYSQIVNDFQKGDIAEGYSVSREKKESFPLTVTSAQKNPTAFYLCASSIDPHSYNEQFFGPGTRLTVL.

This clone was recorded only once. The chain joins TRBV27 to TRBJ2-2, with D tentatively TRBD1 (5 bases). CDR3 length equals 14 residues. Germline CDR1 is MNHEY and CDR2 is SMNVEV (reference sequence). V was clipped by 3 bases and J by 5 bases, with 10 bases between them. CDR3 bases: TGTGCCAGCAGTTTCGACAGCCTTACCGGGGAGCTGTTTTTT. Its protein product is CASSFDSLTGELFF.

The genes are TRBV27 and TRBJ1-2; 8 nucleotides agree with TRBD1. In germline, CDR1 is MNHEY, CDR2 SMNVEV (reference sequence). This CDR3 has 13 residues. J gave up 5 bases and V 5 bases, and 4 bases lay outside the gene matches. DNA of the CDR3: TGTGCCAGCAGTCCTACAGGGGGGTATGGCTACACCTTC. Encoded protein: CASSPTGGYGYTF.

V is TRBV2 and J is TRBJ1-1; D perhaps matches TRBD1 (5 bases). V dropped 5 bases and J dropped 1 base, with 8 bases sitting between them. Germline CDR1 reads SNHLY; CDR2 reads FYNNEI. The CDR3 runs 13 residues. In DNA, the CDR3 is TGTGCCAGCAGTAACACAGGGAACACTGAAGCTTTCTTT. Translating it yields CASSNTGNTEAFF.

The DNA of the CDR3 is TGCGCCAGCAGCCTAGAAGACGGGAATCAGCCCCAGCATTTT. This encodes CASSLEDGNQPQHF. The chain employs TRBV4-1 and TRBJ1-5; no reliable D call. Trimming removed 4 bases at V and 4 bases at J, with 11 bases between. Germline V CDR1 and CDR2: MGHRA, YSYEKL. The CDR3 is 14 amino acids.

This chain joins TRBV27 and TRBJ1-2; 11 nucleotides align to TRBD1. Trimming removed 2 bases from V and 8 bases from J; junction bases left unmatched: 4. The CDR3 runs to 14 residues. Germline CDR1 and CDR2: MNHEY and SMNVEV (reference sequence). The CDR3 coding sequence is TGTGCCAGCAGTTTAGGACAGGGGGCGCGGGGCTACACCTTC. It encodes CASSLGQGARGYTF.

This rearrangement joins TRBV7-9 to TRBJ1-5; no definite D call. The CDR3 has 12 amino acids. The germline V gene encodes CDR1 SEHNR and CDR2 FQNEAQ (reference sequence). Trimming left V 5 bases short and J 4 bases short, with 6 bases between. The CDR3 here is CASSDSNQPQHF. The CDR3 DNA sequence: TGTGCCAGCAGCGATAGTAATCAGCCCCAGCATTTT. The whole variable domain, filled in from reference TRBV7-9 and TRBJ1-5, reads DTGVSQNPRHKITKRGQNVTFRCDPISEHNRLYWYRQTLGQGPEFLTYFQNEAQLEKSRLLSDRFSAERPKGSFSTLEIQRTEQGDSAMYLCASSDSNQPQHFGDGTRLSIL.

The gene calls are TRBV28 and TRBJ1-2, with TRBD1 identical over 7 bases. With V trimmed by 5 bases and J by 4 bases, 4 bases remained unmatched. This CDR3 has 13 amino acids. Germline values: CDR1 MDHEN, CDR2 SYDVKM. As DNA, the CDR3 is TGTGCCAGCAGTACAGGGGCTCTCTATGGCTACACCTTC. Translating gives CASSTGALYGYTF.

The chain uses TRBV6-5 and TRBJ1-5; D unclear. This CDR3 region has 15 residues. Trimming took off 6 bases at V and 1 base at J, with 13 bases between the two ends. Per the germline V gene, CDR1 is MNHEY and CDR2 is SVGAGI. This chain's CDR3 is CASRPRRESNQPQHF. The CDR3 DNA is TGTGCCAGCAGACCGAGGAGGGAGAGCAATCAGCCCCAGCATTTT.